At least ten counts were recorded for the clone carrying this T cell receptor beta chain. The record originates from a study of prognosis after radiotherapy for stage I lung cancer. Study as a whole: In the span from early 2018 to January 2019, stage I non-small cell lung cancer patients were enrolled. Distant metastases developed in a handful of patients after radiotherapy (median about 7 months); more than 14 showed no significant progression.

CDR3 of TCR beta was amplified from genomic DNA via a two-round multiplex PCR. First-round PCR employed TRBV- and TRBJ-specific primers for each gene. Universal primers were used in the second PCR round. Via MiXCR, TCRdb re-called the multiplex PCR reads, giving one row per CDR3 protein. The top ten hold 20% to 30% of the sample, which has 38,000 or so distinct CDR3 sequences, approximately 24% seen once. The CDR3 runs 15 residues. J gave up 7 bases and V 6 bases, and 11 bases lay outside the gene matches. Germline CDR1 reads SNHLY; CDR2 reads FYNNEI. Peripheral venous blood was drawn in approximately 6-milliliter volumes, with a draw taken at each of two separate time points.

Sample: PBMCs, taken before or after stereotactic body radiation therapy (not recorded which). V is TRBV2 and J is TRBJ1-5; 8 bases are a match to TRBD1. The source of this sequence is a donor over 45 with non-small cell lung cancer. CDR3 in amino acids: CASSKDRAGIQPQHF. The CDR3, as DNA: TGTGCCAGCAGCAAGGACAGGGCAGGAATCCAGCCCCAGCATTTT.